This TCR beta chain is drawn from a study of shared clonotypes between healthy human individuals. General study results and limits: Of the naive CD4 clonotypes, around 4.9% were shared across a few donors. Compared with clonotypes that all four donors shared, non-shared clonotypes had lower generation probabilities.

Remarks on this clone: Its antigen is undetermined.

CDR3 length: 15 amino acids. Germline loops: CDR1 SGHAT, CDR2 FQNNGV. Trimming at V came to 1 base and at J to 3 bases, leaving 6 bases not matched to a gene. Data came from immunoSEQ multiplex PCR; TCRdb stores just in-frame clones and leaves some out. The sample carries millions of clones, about 95% recorded once. Selected positively for CCR7 and CD45RO-negative, naive CD8 cells excluded terminally differentiated effector memory CD45RA+ cells. The gene calls are TRBV11-2 and TRBJ2-7; TRBD2 agrees at 7 bases. The TCR originated in a man between 18 and 35 years old in good health. Sequenced: naive CD8+ T cells sorted from blood. CDR3 sequence (DNA): TGTGCCAGCAGCTTAGGGGCTAGCGGACTCTACGAGCAGTACTTC. Its translation is CASSLGASGLYEQYF.